This T cell receptor (beta chain) was sequenced during a study of T cell responses to AZD1222 COVID-19 vaccine. Study-level points and caveats: Vaccine-associated CD4 TCRs spanned spike, dominant at 160-218 and 743-854. The donor cohort was predominantly white British with a female majority, and clonal diversity may have been underestimated. Spike-specific TCR breadth and depth rose after two AZD1222 doses.

Assay used: immunoSEQ multiplex PCR; TCRdb lists only in-frame clones, some missing. The profile shows about 150,000 clones, roughly nine tenths of them singletons. A note on this clone: Antigen specificity is unknown.

This CDR3 is 17 amino acids long. The germline V gene has CDR1 LNHDA and CDR2 SQIVND (reference sequence). The ends lost 9 bases at V and 0 bases at J; junction bases unmatched: 14. The TCR comes from an adult who received the AZD1222 COVID-19 vaccine. The starting material was peripheral blood, obtained 28 days after the second AZD1222 dose. The chain carries TRBV19 and TRBJ2-3; 8 bases match TRBD2. This CDR3 is CASHRNGRASSTDTQYF. The CDR3 DNA sequence: TGTGCCAGCCATCGGAACGGGAGGGCCTCTAGCACAGATACGCAGTATTTT.